The sequence of this TCR beta chain was determined in a study of T cells in Graves' hyperthyroidism and ophthalmopathy. There were TCR beta CDR3 regions amplified from RNA transcripts. During a first-round RT-PCR of the TCR CDR3, the HTBI primer set was used. Each CDR3 protein gets one entry after TCRdb re-called the multiplex PCR reads with MiXCR. This sample carries about 640,000 distinct CDR3 sequences, less than 25% of them seen once, and the ten largest clones take approximately 30%. This clonotype was recorded many times. Used for diagnoses were clinical symptoms, serum thyroxine and TRAb, thyroid ultrasound and orbital computed tomography. The authors took PBMCs from over 8.5 ml fresh peripheral blood. Sequenced: blood. This TCR came from a man aged 25 to 40 with Graves' ophthalmopathy.

This chain's CDR3 is CASSSRDGGGNQPQHF. The CDR3 DNA reads as TGTGCCAGCAGCTCCCGGGACGGAGGGGGCAATCAGCCCCAGCATTTT. The chain recombines TRBV12-3 or TRBV12-4 with TRBJ1-5; D is possibly TRBD1 (5 bases). This CDR3 comprises 16 residues. V lost 6 bases to trimming and J lost 2 bases, with 17 bases between them.